Listed below are T cell receptor beta chains from one sample, sequenced in a study of shared clonotypes between healthy human individuals. Sequencing was performed with immunoSEQ multiplex PCR; in TCRdb, only in-frame clones are kept and a portion is missing. Altogether a few million clones are present, about 92% being singletons, with the ten largest covering roughly 0.13%. Sequences were obtained from naive CD4+ T cells sorted from blood. All receptors come from a man between 18 and 35 years old in good health. CDR3s include the opening cysteine and the closing phenylalanine or tryptophan. D genes are given only for firm matches. Clone size, where shown, is once, few, many, or a class for clones that have expanded.

j_call d_call clone_size v_call cdr3_aa cdr3_nt
TRBJ1-6 - - TRBV19 CASSSLFSGSPLHF TGTGCCAGTAGTTCTTTATTCTCTGGTTCACCCCTCCACTTT
TRBJ1-6 - - TRBV5-4 CASSSAGGGNSPLHF TGTGCCAGCAGTTCCGCCGGGGGCGGTAATTCACCCCTCCACTTT
TRBJ1-1 - few TRBV18 CASSPPSSPEAFF TGTGCCAGCTCACCACCAAGTTCTCCTGAAGCTTTCTTT
TRBJ1-2 - - TRBV20-1 CSALAGKGYTF TGCAGTGCCCTCGCAGGGAAAGGCTACACCTTC
TRBJ2-7 - - TRBV5-6 CASSLVASSYEQYF TGTGCCAGCAGCTTGGTAGCGAGCTCCTACGAGCAGTACTTC
TRBJ2-5 TRBD1 - TRBV27 CASSLDRVGETQYF TGTGCCAGCAGTTTGGACAGGGTGGGAGAGACCCAGTACTTC
TRBJ2-3 TRBD2 - TRBV28 CASSLGLAGTDTQYF TGTGCCAGCAGTTTAGGACTAGCGGGGACAGATACGCAGTATTTT
TRBJ2-7 TRBD1 - TRBV7-9 CASSPTGGYEQYF TGTGCCAGCAGCCCGACAGGGGGGTACGAGCAGTACTTC
TRBJ1-1 TRBD1 few TRBV10-3 CAISQQGSTEAFF TGTGCCATCAGTCAACAGGGGAGCACTGAAGCTTTCTTT
TRBJ2-2 TRBD2 - TRBV10-3 CAIRGLAVNTGELFF TGTGCCATCAGAGGACTAGCGGTTAACACCGGGGAGCTGTTTTTT
TRBJ1-2 - - TRBV5-1 CASSSTGSHYGYTF TGCGCCAGCAGCAGTACGGGGAGCCACTATGGCTACACCTTC
TRBJ1-3 - - TRBV5-1 CASSLEGTEENTIYF TGCGCCAGCAGCTTGGAGGGGACCGAGGAAAACACCATATATTTT
TRBJ2-1 - - TRBV4-3 CASSPSPKATGGEQFF TGCGCCAGCAGCCCATCGCCTAAGGCCACCGGGGGTGAGCAGTTCTTC
TRBJ1-1 - - TRBV9 CASSVVTATEAFF TGTGCCAGCAGCGTAGTGACAGCAACTGAAGCTTTCTTT
TRBJ2-4 - - TRBV28 CASSSGLAKNIQYF TGTGCCAGCAGTTCAGGCTTAGCCAAAAACATTCAGTACTTC
TRBJ2-7 TRBD2 - TRBV6-5 CASKPGLAAYEQYF TGTGCCAGCAAGCCGGGACTAGCGGCCTACGAGCAGTACTTC
TRBJ2-3 TRBD2 - TRBV5-1 CASSPLASHGDTQYF TGCGCCAGCAGCCCACTAGCGTCCCACGGGGATACGCAGTATTTT
TRBJ1-1 - - TRBV6-1 CASRRTNTEAFF TGTGCCAGCAGACGGACAAACACTGAAGCTTTCTTT
TRBJ2-7 - - TRBV5-1 CASSFPSRSYEQYF TGCGCCAGCAGCTTCCCATCACGGAGCTACGAGCAGTACTTC
TRBJ2-3 TRBD1 - TRBV7-9 CASSSGTVSFADTQYF TGTGCCAGCAGCTCTGGGACAGTCTCGTTTGCAGATACGCAGTATTTT
TRBJ2-2 - - TRBV2 CASSERGDTNTGELFF TGTGCCAGCAGTGAAAGAGGAGACACGAACACCGGGGAGCTGTTTTTT
TRBJ1-3 - - TRBV2 CASSGTFWGNTIYF TGTGCCAGCAGTGGGACATTCTGGGGAAACACCATATATTTT
TRBJ2-7 - - TRBV5-1 CASSPKWGGRDLSYEQYF TGCGCCAGCAGCCCAAAGTGGGGGGGCCGGGATCTCTCCTACGAGCAGTACTTC
TRBJ2-2 TRBD1 - TRBV5-4 CASSLSGTGGTGELFF TGTGCCAGCAGCTTATCCGGGACAGGGGGCACCGGGGAGCTGTTTTTT
TRBJ2-7 - - TRBV18 CASSSFDKASGEQYF TGTGCCAGCTCATCCTTTGACAAGGCCTCGGGGGAGCAGTACTTC
TRBJ2-7 TRBD1 - TRBV11-2 CASSLAADRGYEQYF TGTGCCAGCAGCTTAGCAGCTGACAGGGGTTACGAGCAGTACTTC
TRBJ1-6 - - TRBV11-2 CASRDNSPLHF TGTGCCAGCAGGGATAATTCACCCCTCCACTTT
TRBJ1-2 - - TRBV14 CASSPQGMGYGYTF TGTGCCAGCAGCCCACAGGGAATGGGGTATGGCTACACCTTC
TRBJ1-1 TRBD1 - TRBV18 CASSLQGANTEAFF TGTGCCAGCTCACTCCAGGGGGCGAACACTGAAGCTTTCTTT
TRBJ1-5 - - TRBV6-1 CASTTGSVGQPQHF TGTGCCAGCACCACAGGTTCAGTCGGTCAGCCCCAGCATTTT
TRBJ2-5 TRBD2 - TRBV29-1 CSVSAGTSGGETQYF TGCAGCGTGTCGGCCGGGACTAGCGGCGGGGAGACCCAGTACTTC
TRBJ2-7 - - TRBV11-1 CASSPLPARGQVLLYEQYF TGTGCCAGCAGCCCCCTTCCCGCCCGGGGCCAAGTACTCCTCTACGAGCAGTACTTC
TRBJ2-1 - - TRBV25-1 CASKRTRGGADEQFF TGTGCCAGCAAACGTACGAGGGGCGGGGCGGATGAGCAGTTCTTC
TRBJ2-5 - - TRBV21-1 CASSCQLEETQYF TGTGCCAGCAGTTGTCAACTAGAAGAGACCCAGTACTTC
TRBJ2-3 - - TRBV5-4 CASSLVLDTQYF TGTGCCAGCAGCTTGGTTCTAGATACGCAGTATTTT
TRBJ1-4 - - TRBV5-6 CASSGRNEKLFF TGTGCCAGCAGCGGACGGAATGAAAAACTGTTTTTT
TRBJ2-7 TRBD1 - TRBV7-9 CASSFRQGRTEQYF TGTGCCAGCAGCTTCCGACAGGGTAGAACCGAGCAGTACTTC
TRBJ2-2 TRBD1 - TRBV25-1 CASSEYLGGQANTGELFF TGTGCCAGCAGTGAATATCTGGGGGGACAGGCGAACACCGGGGAGCTGTTTTTT
TRBJ1-1 TRBD1 - TRBV5-4 CASSLAGTGGTEAFF TGTGCCAGCAGCTTGGCCGGGACAGGGGGCACTGAAGCTTTCTTT
TRBJ1-6 - - TRBV6-6 CASSPALRPSYSPLHF TGTGCCAGCAGTCCCGCTCTCCGGCCCAGCTATTCACCCCTCCACTTT
TRBJ1-2 TRBD1 - TRBV7-3 CASSLPLDRGGYTF TGTGCCAGCAGCCTCCCCTTGGACAGGGGTGGCTACACCTTC
TRBJ2-7 TRBD1 - TRBV6-1 CASRTDRVLVHEQYF TGTGCCAGCAGGACGGACAGGGTTTTGGTGCACGAGCAGTACTTC
TRBJ2-2 - - TRBV7-2 CASSLEGGGFGELFF TGTGCCAGCAGCTTAGAAGGAGGGGGCTTCGGGGAGCTGTTTTTT
TRBJ2-7 - - TRBV7-9 CASSIGGDRNEQYF TGTGCCAGCAGCATAGGAGGGGACAGAAACGAGCAGTACTTC
TRBJ1-1 - - TRBV5-3 CARSTGTENTEAFF TGTGCCAGAAGCACGGGGACGGAGAACACTGAAGCTTTCTTT
TRBJ2-6 TRBD1 - TRBV5-1 CASSPHRGPGANVLTF TGCGCCAGCAGCCCGCACAGGGGGCCTGGGGCCAACGTCCTGACTTTC
TRBJ2-1 - once TRBV18 CASYLAPNEQFF TGTGCCAGTTACCTAGCGCCCAATGAGCAGTTCTTC
TRBJ1-2 - - TRBV10-1 CASRGFHYGYTF TGCGCCAGCAGGGGGTTCCACTATGGCTACACCTTC
TRBJ2-1 TRBD1 - TRBV6-5 CASGLSGTGVYEQFF TGTGCCAGCGGCCTATCCGGGACAGGGGTTTATGAGCAGTTCTTC
TRBJ2-7 TRBD1 - TRBV6-6 CASSYSGQGGEQYF TGTGCCAGCAGTTACTCGGGACAGGGAGGCGAGCAGTACTTC
TRBJ2-3 TRBD2 - TRBV2 CASSESGGGSTDTQYF TGTGCCAGCAGTGAAAGTGGCGGGGGGAGCACAGATACGCAGTATTTT
TRBJ2-7 - - TRBV15 CATSREEGWGEQYF TGTGCCACCAGCAGGGAAGAGGGTTGGGGCGAGCAGTACTTC
TRBJ1-5 - - TRBV5-1 CASSFRQNLDF TGCGCCAGCAGCTTCCGACAGAATTTAGATTTT
TRBJ2-5 - - TRBV5-1 CASSRDPGVETQYF TGCGCCAGCAGCCGTGACCCCGGAGTCGAGACCCAGTACTTC
TRBJ2-7 - - TRBV12-1 CASSFEDDSYEQYF TGTGCCAGCAGCTTTGAAGACGACTCCTACGAGCAGTACTTC
TRBJ2-7 - - TRBV5-1 CASSLGGTSLYEQYF TGCGCCAGCAGCTTGGGGGGGACATCCCTCTACGAGCAGTACTTC
TRBJ2-7 TRBD2 - TRBV5-1 CASSATGTSAIYEQYF TGCGCCAGCAGCGCGACCGGGACTAGCGCCATCTACGAGCAGTACTTC
TRBJ1-1 - once TRBV5-1 CASSFAGVTEAFF TGCGCCAGCAGCTTTGCAGGGGTCACTGAAGCTTTCTTT